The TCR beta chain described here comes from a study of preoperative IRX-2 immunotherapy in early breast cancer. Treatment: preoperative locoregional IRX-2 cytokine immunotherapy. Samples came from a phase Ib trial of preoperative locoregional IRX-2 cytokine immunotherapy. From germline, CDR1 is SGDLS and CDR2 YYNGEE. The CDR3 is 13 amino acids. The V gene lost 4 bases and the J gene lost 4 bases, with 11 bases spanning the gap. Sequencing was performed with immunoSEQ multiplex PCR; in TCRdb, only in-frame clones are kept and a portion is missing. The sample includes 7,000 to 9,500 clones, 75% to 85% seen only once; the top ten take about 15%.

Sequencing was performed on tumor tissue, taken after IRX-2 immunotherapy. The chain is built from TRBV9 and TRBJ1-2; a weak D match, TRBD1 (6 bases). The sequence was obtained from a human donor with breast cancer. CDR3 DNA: TGTGCCAGCAGCTCCGGAGGGGGCTATGGCTACACCTTC. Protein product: CASSSGGGYGYTF.